This TCR beta chain was obtained from a study of cytomegalovirus exposure and HLA in healthy donors. At the level of the study: Sequencing of about 179 million T cells in an earlier analysis found 120 million or so unique TCR beta sequences. In terms of ancestry, the Caucasian-associated cluster contained 75% to 85% of the approximately 420 genotyped donors.

Regarding this clone: The antigen is undetermined.

Germline lookup yields CDR1 MNHEY and CDR2 SVGAGI. CDR3 length: 14 residues. V gave up 2 bases and J gave up 8 bases; unmatched junction bases: 3. Study outcomes and limitations: Among the CMV-associated chains, a few were confirmed in vitro as specific for CMV antigens.

PCR primers comprised 60 Vbeta and 13 Jbeta primers. The data were produced by immunoSEQ multiplex PCR, yet TCRdb's version contains in-frame clones alone and is incomplete. Here the sample spans 190,000 or so clones, about 83% being singletons. Each donor was nominally healthy when sampled (though unrecorded immune exposures were likely). The receptor was derived from a woman aged 50 to 60 in good health and CMV-seropositive. Sequencing used PBMCs. This chain uses TRBV6-5 with TRBJ2-2, with 9 bases fitting TRBD2. The CDR3 sequence is CASSYPRGGGELFF. CDR3 nucleotides: TGTGCCAGCAGTTACCCGCGGGGGGGAGGGGAGCTGTTTTTT.